The T cell receptor (beta chain) described here comes from a study of a mutant IDH1 vaccine in newly diagnosed glioma. Background on the study: The first vaccination came 4-6 weeks after radiotherapy alone, or with temozolomide cycles. Standard pretreatment was either radiotherapy, temozolomide, or, for most, radiochemotherapy with temozolomide. Week 35 was safety follow-up visit V12; week 47 was end-of-study visit V13.

Comment on this clone: Its specificity is not known.

Noted time point: week 35, safety follow-up. Topical imiquimod was applied with each vaccine dose, which held 300 ug of mutant IDH1 20-mer peptide. The germline V gene encodes CDR1 MNHEY and CDR2 SMNVEV (reference sequence). There are 13 residues in the CDR3. V was clipped by 8 bases and J by 3 bases, with 14 bases between them. The protocol was immunoSEQ multiplex PCR, while the TCRdb copy is restricted to in-frame clones and leaves out a portion. The repertoire holds approximately 62,000 clones, with 80% to 90% as singletons. The origin of this receptor is a man younger than 45 with glioma. The J gene is TRBJ2-7, the V gene TRBV27; no definite D call. The sequencing used PBMCs, collected from a glioma patient whose treatment included an IDH1 peptide vaccine. CDR3 nucleotides: TGTGCCAGCGCTTGGACGTCCCTCTACGAGCAGTACTTC. Protein sequence: CASAWTSLYEQYF.